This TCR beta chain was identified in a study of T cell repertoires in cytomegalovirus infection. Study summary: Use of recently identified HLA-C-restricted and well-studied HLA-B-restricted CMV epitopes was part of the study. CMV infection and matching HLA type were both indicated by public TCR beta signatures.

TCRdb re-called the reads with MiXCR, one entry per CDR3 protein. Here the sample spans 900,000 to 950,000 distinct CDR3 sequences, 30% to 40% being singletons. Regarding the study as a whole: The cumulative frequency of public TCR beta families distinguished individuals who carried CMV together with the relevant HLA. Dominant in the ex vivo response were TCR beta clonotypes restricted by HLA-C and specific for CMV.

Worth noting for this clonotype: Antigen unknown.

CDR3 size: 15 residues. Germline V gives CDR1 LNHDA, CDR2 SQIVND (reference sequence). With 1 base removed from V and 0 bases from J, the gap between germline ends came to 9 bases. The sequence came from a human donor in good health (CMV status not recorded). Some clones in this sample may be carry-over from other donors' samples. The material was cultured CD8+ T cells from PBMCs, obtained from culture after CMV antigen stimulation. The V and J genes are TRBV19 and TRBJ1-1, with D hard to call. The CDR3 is CASSIGEQMNTEAFF. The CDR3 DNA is TGTGCCAGTAGTATAGGGGAACAGATGAACACTGAAGCTTTCTTT.